A single sample is the source of the 32 T cell receptor beta chains below, sequenced in a study of T cell responses to AZD1222 COVID-19 vaccine. Only in-frame clones appear in the TCRdb table, and some are missing; sequencing was by immunoSEQ multiplex PCR. The data contain 200,000 or so clones, about 93% of them singletons. The input for sequencing was peripheral blood, taken on day 0 of MenACWY control vaccination. Receptors originate from an adult in good health.

The chain couples TRBV5-6 to TRBJ1-2; D might be TRBD1 (6 bases). The germline gives CDR1 SGHDT, CDR2 YYEEEE. The V end was cut by 1 base, the J end by 3 bases, with 10 bases between. The CDR3 contains 14 residues. The CDR3 loop is CASSLNRVDYGYTF. The CDR3 DNA follows: TGTGCCAGCAGCTTGAACAGGGTGGACTATGGCTACACCTTC.

J is TRBJ1-2 and V is TRBV2; D is undetermined. The CDR3 runs 12 residues. V lost 3 bases and J lost 4, with 6 bases in between. Germline values: CDR1 SNHLY, CDR2 FYNNEI. This chain's CDR3 is CASSDSPYGYTF. The CDR3 region has the DNA TGTGCCAGCAGTGACAGCCCCTATGGCTACACCTTC.

In its sample, this clone was seen a few times. The rearrangement links TRBV18 to TRBJ1-1; 7 positions match TRBD1. The junction had 2 bases not matched to a gene; V was cut back by 5 bases and J by 2 bases. The germline V gene encodes CDR1 KGHSH and CDR2 LQKENI. The CDR3 is 13 residues long. The chain's CDR3 is CASSGTANTEAFF. CDR3 in DNA: TGTGCCAGCTCAGGGACAGCAAACACTGAAGCTTTCTTT.

This clone has only a few counts. The CDR3 DNA follows: TGTGCCAGCAGCCCAAGGGACACCTACAATGAGCAGTTCTTC. This translates into CASSPRDTYNEQFF. The V gene is TRBV7-2, the J gene TRBJ2-1; a possible D gene is TRBD1 (6 bases). This CDR3 is 14 amino acids long. V was trimmed by 5 bases and J by 2 bases, leaving 10 bases between them. The germline V gene encodes CDR1 SGHTA and CDR2 FQGNSA. Combining the CDR3 with reference TRBV7-2 and TRBJ2-1 gives the whole variable domain GAGVSQSPSNKVTEKGKDVELRCDPISGHTALYWYRQSLGQGLEFLIYFQGNSAPDKSGLPSDRFSAERTGGSVSTLTIQRTQQEDSAVYLCASSPRDTYNEQFFGPGTRLTVL.

The chain is built from TRBV13 and TRBJ2-7, with TRBD2 matching over 7 bases. V gave up 2 bases and J gave up 0 bases; unmatched junction bases: 1. Germline lookup yields CDR1 PRHDT and CDR2 FYEKMQ (reference sequence). This CDR3 has 14 residues. This CDR3 is CASSLSGVSYEQYF. In nucleotides, the CDR3 is TGTGCCAGCAGCTTAAGCGGGGTCTCCTACGAGCAGTACTTC.

The chain uses TRBV5-4 and TRBJ1-5; 7 bases align to TRBD1. V shed 3 bases and J 6 bases; nucleotides not matched to a gene: 3. Germline V lookup: CDR1 SGHNT, CDR2 YYREEE (reference sequence). The CDR3 has 13 residues. CDR3 sequence (DNA): TGTGCCAGCAGCTCAGGGGGGGGTCAGCCCCAGCATTTT. Protein: CASSSGGGQPQHF.

The chain carries TRBV5-1 and TRBJ1-1; the match to TRBD1 covers 8 bases. CDR1 and CDR2 from the germline V gene are SGHRS and YFSETQ. The CDR3 consists of 15 residues. V gave up 4 bases and J gave up 1 base; unmatched junction bases: 6. CDR3 region: CASSEQGARNTEAFF. The CDR3 DNA reads as TGCGCCAGCAGCGAGCAGGGGGCGCGGAACACTGAAGCTTTCTTT. The whole variable domain, remainder taken from reference TRBV5-1 and TRBJ1-1, is KAGVTQTPRYLIKTRGQQVTLSCSPISGHRSVSWYQQTPGQGLQFLFEYFSETQRNKGNFPGRFSGRQFSNSRSEMNVSTLELGDSALYLCASSEQGARNTEAFFGQGTRLTVV.

This sequence joins TRBV7-2 and TRBJ1-5, with TRBD1 as a possible D gene (5 bases). V lost 5 bases to trimming and J lost 0 bases, with 17 bases between them. CDR3 size: 17 residues. Germline CDR1 SGHTA, CDR2 FQGNSA. DNA for the CDR3: TGTGCCAGCAGCCCGGGACTGCGGAGGGGTAGCAATCAGCCCCAGCATTTT. It is translated as CASSPGLRRGSNQPQHF.

The sample holds one count of this clone. The chain is built from TRBV27 and TRBJ1-1, with D uncertain. There are 13 residues in the CDR3. Per germline, CDR1 MNHEY and CDR2 SMNVEV (reference sequence). The V end was cut by 5 bases, the J end by 1 base, with 8 bases between. DNA of the CDR3: TGTGCCAGCAGTCCAACCCAGAACACTGAAGCTTTCTTT. Translated, it gives CASSPTQNTEAFF.

V usage is TRBV30 and J usage is TRBJ2-1, with D perhaps matching TRBD2 (7 bases). The V end lost 5 bases, the J end lost 5 bases, and 16 bases lay between the germline ends. Germline V gene sequence: CDR1 GTSNPN, CDR2 SVGIG (reference sequence). The CDR3 has 14 residues. Here the CDR3 reads CAWSLGGPNNEQFF. In DNA, the CDR3 is TGTGCCTGGTCGCTCGGGGGGCCTAACAATGAGCAGTTCTTC.

This chain joins TRBV3-1 (or the pseudogene TRBV3-2) and TRBJ1-4; D unresolved. CDR3 length: 13 residues. Germline V gene sequence: CDR1 LGHDT, CDR2 YNNKEL (reference sequence). Trimming took 4 bases from V and 9 from J, leaving 12 bases between them. In DNA, the CDR3 is TGTGCCAGCAGCCTCGACCTCCGGCAAAAACTGTTTTTT. Residues: CASSLDLRQKLFF.

This chain uses TRBV18 with TRBJ1-5; a weak D match, TRBD1 (6 bases). Per the germline V gene, CDR1 is KGHSH and CDR2 is LQKENI. The CDR3 consists of 15 residues. The V end lost 6 bases, the J end lost 2 bases, and 14 bases lay between the germline ends. This chain's CDR3 is CASSIIQGGNQPQHF. DNA of the CDR3: TGTGCCAGCTCGATAATACAGGGTGGCAATCAGCCCCAGCATTTT.

The chain has TRBV10-3 and TRBJ1-6; 7 bases are shared with TRBD1. V shed 2 bases and J 0 bases; nucleotides not matched to a gene: 10. Germline V lookup: CDR1 ENHRY, CDR2 SYGVKD. The CDR3 has 19 amino acids. The CDR3: CAISEESRGTSSYNSPLHF. CDR3 coding DNA: TGTGCCATCAGTGAGGAATCCAGGGGGACTAGCTCCTATAATTCACCCCTCCACTTT.

In regard to this clone: One junction end disagrees with the germline gene, perhaps due to a read error. This rearrangement joins TRBV19 to TRBJ1-1, with 7 bases identical to TRBD1. The length of the CDR3 is 17 residues. Germline V gene lookup returns CDR1 LNHDA and CDR2 SQIVND (reference sequence). CDR3 nucleotide sequence: TGTGCCAGTATTATATCGACAGGGCGGACTTTGAACACTGAAGCTTTCTTT. This translates into CASIISTGRTLNTEAFF.

The chain carries TRBV10-3 and TRBJ1-6; no clear D. CDR1 and CDR2 from the germline V gene are ENHRY and SYGVKD. The CDR3 length is 12 residues. The V gene lost 5 bases and the J gene lost 6 bases, with 5 bases spanning the gap. The CDR3 sequence is CAISSGNSPLHF. The CDR3, as DNA: TGTGCCATCAGTTCTGGTAATTCACCCCTCCACTTT.

This clone appeared a single time. The genes are TRBV2 and TRBJ1-2, with TRBD1 matching 9 bases. The CDR3 contains 13 residues. V was pared by 7 bases and J by 2 bases, with 2 bases of the junction left unmatched. The germline V gene has CDR1 SNHLY and CDR2 FYNNEI. The CDR3 DNA reads as TGTGCCAGCACCGGGACAGGGAACTATGGCTACACCTTC. It translates to CASTGTGNYGYTF.

This chain links TRBV12-3 or TRBV12-4 with TRBJ2-1; perhaps D is TRBD1 or TRBD2 (5 bases each). Trimming left V 5 bases short and J 8 bases short, with 13 bases between. The CDR3 length is 13 residues. The CDR3 reads CASSPGDADEQFF. Here the CDR3 DNA reads TGTGCCAGCAGTCCCGGGGACGCAGATGAGCAGTTCTTC.

V gene TRBV3-1 (or the pseudogene TRBV3-2) combines with J gene TRBJ2-5; TRBD1 matches 8 bases. Losses at the gene ends were 2 bases for V and 5 bases for J; bases not matched to a gene: 13. The CDR3 is 17 amino acids. CDR1 LGHDT and CDR2 YNNKEL come from the germline V gene (reference sequence). The CDR3 DNA follows: TGTGCCAGCAGCCAAATCCCCGGACAGGGTGGGTTGGAGACCCAGTACTTC. Its protein is CASSQIPGQGGLETQYF.

The gene calls are TRBV9 and TRBJ1-4, with a tentative D call TRBD1 (5 bases). Per germline, CDR1 SGDLS and CDR2 YYNGEE. This CDR3 is 15 amino acids long. The V gene lost 0 bases and the J gene lost 9 bases, with 15 bases spanning the gap. The CDR3 nucleotides are TGTGCCAGCAGCGTAGCAGCAGGGCGTTTGCAAAAACTGTTTTTT. Encoded protein: CASSVAAGRLQKLFF.

The genes are TRBV5-6 and TRBJ2-7; no clear D. V gave up 5 bases and J gave up 7 bases, with 10 bases separating them. Germline values: CDR1 SGHDT, CDR2 YYEEEE. This CDR3 has 11 amino acids. CDR3 residues: CASRDTKEQYF. The CDR3 nucleotides are TGTGCCAGCAGGGATACGAAGGAGCAGTACTTC.

The CDR3 is CASTPRPGLYEQYF. CDR3 coding DNA: TGTGCCAGCACCCCCCGGCCGGGCCTCTACGAGCAGTACTTC. This rearrangement joins TRBV5-6 to TRBJ2-7; D not resolved. Germline-derived CDR1 and CDR2 are SGHDT and YYEEEE. Trimming pared 6 bases from V and 3 bases from J, leaving 16 bases between. The CDR3 length is 14 residues. The whole variable domain, filled in from reference TRBV5-6 and TRBJ2-7, reads DAGVTQSPTHLIKTRGQQVTLRCSPKSGHDTVSWYQQALGQGPQFIFQYYEEEERQRGNFPDRFSGHQFPNYSSELNVNALLLGDSALYLCASTPRPGLYEQYFGPGTRLTVT.

This clone was picked up one time. The chain employs TRBV7-2 and TRBJ1-2; D not certain. With 0 bases removed from V and 3 bases from J, the gap between germline ends came to 11 bases. This CDR3 has 15 amino acids. The germline V gene encodes CDR1 SGHTA and CDR2 FQGNSA. CDR3 in DNA: TGTGCCAGCAGCTTAGCGTGGGCGGACTACTATGGCTACACCTTC. It translates to CASSLAWADYYGYTF. Full variable domain (missing parts from reference TRBV7-2 and TRBJ1-2): GAGVSQSPSNKVTEKGKDVELRCDPISGHTALYWYRQSLGQGLEFLIYFQGNSAPDKSGLPSDRFSAERTGGSVSTLTIQRTQQEDSAVYLCASSLAWADYYGYTFGSGTRLTVV.

This clone was recorded once. The V and J genes are TRBV19 and TRBJ2-3; no reliable D call. This CDR3 contains 13 residues. Trimming removed 7 bases from V and 0 bases from J, with 8 bases in between. CDR1 LNHDA and CDR2 SQIVND come from the germline V gene (reference sequence). Written as DNA, the CDR3 is TGTGCCAGTAAGGCTCCCAGCACAGATACGCAGTATTTT. Residues: CASKAPSTDTQYF.

This clone was seen only once. The CDR3 DNA follows: TGTGCCAGCATGGTGGGGCTAGCGGCCTACAATGAGCAGTTCTTC. Amino acids: CASMVGLAAYNEQFF. The V call is TRBV6-5, the J call TRBJ2-1, with TRBD2 identical over 7 bases. V lost 7 bases to trimming and J lost 2 bases; unmatched junction nucleotides: 8. The germline CDR1 and CDR2 sequences are MNHEY and SVGAGI. The CDR3 spans 15 residues.

The chain is built from TRBV7-2 and TRBJ2-6, with D perhaps TRBD2 (5 bases). This CDR3 is built from 15 residues. From germline, CDR1 is SGHTA and CDR2 FQGNSA. V was clipped by 2 bases and J by 3 bases, with 8 bases between them. The CDR3: CASSLFEGGANVLTF. CDR3 in DNA: TGTGCCAGCAGCTTATTTGAGGGTGGGGCCAACGTCCTGACTTTC.

The chain joins TRBV12-5 to TRBJ1-2; unclear D gene. Germline assignment: CDR1 LGHNT and CDR2 FRNRAP. V was shortened by 6 bases and J by 0 bases, with 8 bases between the two germline ends. CDR3 length: 13 amino acids. The CDR3 spells CASGQTSNYGYTF. The CDR3, as DNA: TGTGCTAGTGGCCAGACATCTAACTATGGCTACACCTTC.

This chain connects TRBV10-2 to TRBJ1-2; D not certain. Trimming shortened V by 5 bases and J by 4 bases, and 11 bases separated the two germline ends. Germline V gene sequence: CDR1 WSHSY, CDR2 SAAADI. This CDR3 is 13 amino acids long. The CDR3 spells CASSPKGLYGYTF. The CDR3 DNA reads as TGCGCCAGCAGTCCCAAGGGTCTCTATGGCTACACCTTC.

This clone was seen a few times. The V gene is TRBV6-6, the J gene TRBJ1-4; TRBD1 is a possible D gene (6 bases). Germline loops: CDR1 MNHNY, CDR2 SVGAGI (reference sequence). The CDR3 has 15 residues. V was trimmed by 0 bases and J by 7 bases, leaving 12 bases between them. CDR3 sequence: CASSYSGRGGEKLFF. CDR3 in DNA: TGTGCCAGCAGTTACTCGGGCAGGGGAGGTGAAAAACTGTTTTTT.

The V call is TRBV7-2, the J call TRBJ2-4, with D tentatively TRBD1 (6 bases). Germline CDR1 is SGHTA and CDR2 is FQGNSA. This CDR3 region has 15 residues. Trimming removed 2 bases at V and 7 bases at J, with 15 bases between. For the CDR3, the DNA is TGTGCCAGCAGCTTATACTTGGGGGCTGGGAACATTCAGTACTTC. Its protein is CASSLYLGAGNIQYF. The full variable domain, its missing parts supplied by reference TRBV7-2 and TRBJ2-4, is GAGVSQSPSNKVTEKGKDVELRCDPISGHTALYWYRQSLGQGLEFLIYFQGNSAPDKSGLPSDRFSAERTGGSVSTLTIQRTQQEDSAVYLCASSLYLGAGNIQYFGAGTRLSVL.

This chain uses TRBV7-8 with TRBJ2-1; D is ambiguous. Germline V gives CDR1 SGHVS, CDR2 FQNEAQ. The CDR3 length is 11 residues. Trimming took 5 bases from V and 5 from J, leaving 4 bases between them. Here the CDR3 reads CASSHHNEQFF. In nucleotides, the CDR3 is TGTGCCAGCAGCCACCACAATGAGCAGTTCTTC.

V gene TRBV4-3 combines with J gene TRBJ2-3; no clear D. Germline V gene lookup returns CDR1 LGHNA and CDR2 YSLEER. CDR3 length: 12 residues. V was pared by 1 base and J by 5 bases, with 4 bases between. Here the CDR3 reads CASSQGGDTQYF. CDR3 nucleotide sequence: TGCGCCAGCAGCCAAGGAGGAGATACGCAGTATTTT.

In this sample, this clone turned up once. The V call is TRBV18, the J call TRBJ2-7; D uncertain. Germline V lookup: CDR1 KGHSH, CDR2 LQKENI. The CDR3 contains 13 residues. The ends were cut back, 2 bases at V and 6 bases at J, with 11 bases in the middle. The chain's CDR3 is CASSPISNGEQYF. The CDR3 DNA sequence: TGTGCCAGCTCACCAATCAGCAACGGCGAGCAGTACTTC.